These 5 T cell receptor beta chains were all obtained from the same sample, sequenced in a study of T cells in localized non-small cell lung cancer. Generated by immunoSEQ multiplex PCR, the TCRdb table keeps only in-frame clones and is missing some. The repertoire holds roughly 1,800 clones, roughly 25% seen once, with more than 12% in the top ten. The sample in question was normal lung tissue next to the tumor, obtained before any cancer treatment. These receptors all stem from a female donor at least 60 years old with stage II lung adenocarcinoma.

V is TRBV5-1 and J is TRBJ1-1; no clear D. The CDR3 runs to 14 residues. Trimming shortened V by 0 bases and J by 2 bases, and 8 bases separated the two germline ends. Germline CDR1 is SGHRS and CDR2 is YFSETQ. This CDR3 reads CASSLGDGNTEAFF. CDR3 DNA: TGCGCCAGCAGCTTGGGTGACGGAAACACTGAAGCTTTCTTT.

CDR3 bases: TGTGCCATCGAGGCAGTTAATGGCAATGAGCAGTTCTTC. Translating it yields CAIEAVNGNEQFF. The V call is TRBV10-3, the J call TRBJ2-1; no definite D call. The V and J ends lost 8 bases and 6 bases respectively, with 14 bases between them. CDR3 length: 13 amino acids. The germline V gene encodes CDR1 ENHRY and CDR2 SYGVKD.

This clone came up a few times. This rearrangement joins TRBV19 to TRBJ2-3; 7 nucleotides agree with TRBD2. CDR1 LNHDA and CDR2 SQIVND come from the germline V gene (reference sequence). Trimming removed 5 bases from V and 7 bases from J; junction bases left unmatched: 15. This CDR3 is 16 amino acids long. The CDR3 is CASSLLASGTSNTQYF. Written as DNA, the CDR3 is TGTGCCAGTAGTCTCCTGGCCAGCGGGACCTCAAATACGCAGTATTTT.

The chain recombines TRBV15 with TRBJ2-3; tentatively, D is TRBD2 (5 bases). V dropped 7 bases and J dropped 0 bases, with 20 bases sitting between them. This CDR3 spans 17 amino acids. Germline loops: CDR1 LNHNV, CDR2 YYDKDF (reference sequence). The CDR3 nucleotides are TGTGCCACCAACACGGATGAGGGCCCCCACAGCACAGATACGCAGTATTTT. Translating it yields CATNTDEGPHSTDTQYF.

This clone appeared a few times. The chain is built from TRBV4-1 and TRBJ2-5, with D perhaps matching TRBD1 (6 bases). Per germline, CDR1 MGHRA and CDR2 YSYEKL. CDR3 length: 13 residues. Trimming took 4 bases from V and 4 from J, leaving 10 bases between them. The CDR3 region has the DNA TGCGCCAGCAGCCCCGAAGGGGGAGAGACCCAGTACTTC. Protein: CASSPEGGETQYF.